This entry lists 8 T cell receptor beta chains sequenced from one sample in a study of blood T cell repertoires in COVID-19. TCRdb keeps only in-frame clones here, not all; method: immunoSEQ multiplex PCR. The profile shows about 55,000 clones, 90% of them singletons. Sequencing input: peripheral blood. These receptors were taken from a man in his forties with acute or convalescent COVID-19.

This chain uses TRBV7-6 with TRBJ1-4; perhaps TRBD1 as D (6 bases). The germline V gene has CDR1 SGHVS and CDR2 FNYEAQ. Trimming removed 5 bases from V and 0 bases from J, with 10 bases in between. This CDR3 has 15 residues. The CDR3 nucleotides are TGTGCCAGCAGCCGAACAGGGACAACTAATGAAAAACTGTTTTTT. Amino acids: CASSRTGTTNEKLFF.

The CDR3 DNA reads as TGTGCCAGCAGCAAAGAGGGACAGGGTTGGTTCACCATATATTTT. Its translation: CASSKEGQGWFTIYF. This chain connects TRBV21-1 to TRBJ1-3; TRBD1, as called in the table, went unchecked against the DNA. TRBV21-1 is shown as a pseudogene. This CDR3 has 15 residues.

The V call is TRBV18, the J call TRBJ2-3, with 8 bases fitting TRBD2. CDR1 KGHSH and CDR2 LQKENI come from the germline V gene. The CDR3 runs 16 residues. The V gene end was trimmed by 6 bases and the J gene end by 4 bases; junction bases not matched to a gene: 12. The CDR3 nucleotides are TGTGCCAGCTCTCCCCGTGTAACGGGAGGGTCAGATACGCAGTATTTT. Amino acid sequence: CASSPRVTGGSDTQYF.

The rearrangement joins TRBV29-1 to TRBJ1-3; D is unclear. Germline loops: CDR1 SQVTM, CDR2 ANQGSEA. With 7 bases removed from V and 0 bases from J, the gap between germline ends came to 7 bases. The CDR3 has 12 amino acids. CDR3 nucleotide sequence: TGCAGCGCGAAGAGCTCTGGAAACACCATATATTTT. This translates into CSAKSSGNTIYF.

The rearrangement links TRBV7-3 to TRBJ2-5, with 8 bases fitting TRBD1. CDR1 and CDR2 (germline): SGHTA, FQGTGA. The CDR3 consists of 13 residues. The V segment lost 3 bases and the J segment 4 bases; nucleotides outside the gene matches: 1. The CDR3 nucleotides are TGTGCCAGCAGCTTCGGGACAGGAGAGACCCAGTACTTC. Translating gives CASSFGTGETQYF.

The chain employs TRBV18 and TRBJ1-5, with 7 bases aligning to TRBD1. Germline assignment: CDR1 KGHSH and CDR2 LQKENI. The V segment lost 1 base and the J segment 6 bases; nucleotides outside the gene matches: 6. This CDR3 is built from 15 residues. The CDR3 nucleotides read TGTGCCAGCTCACCACAGGGGGCGCCTGGTCAGCCCCAGCATTTT. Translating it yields CASSPQGAPGQPQHF.

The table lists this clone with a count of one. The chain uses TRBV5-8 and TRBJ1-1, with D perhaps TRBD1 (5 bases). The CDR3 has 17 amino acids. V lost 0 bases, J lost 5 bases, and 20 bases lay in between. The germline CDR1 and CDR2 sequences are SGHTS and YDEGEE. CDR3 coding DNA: TGTGCCAGCAGCTTGGTATTCGGGGCCCCGGAGGGAACTGAAGCTTTCTTT. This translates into CASSLVFGAPEGTEAFF. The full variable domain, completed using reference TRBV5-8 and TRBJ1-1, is EAGVTQSPTHLIKTRGQQATLRCSPISGHTSVYWYQQALGLGLQFLLWYDEGEERNRGNFPPRFSGRQFPNYSSELNVNALELEDSALYLCASSLVFGAPEGTEAFFGQGTRLTVV.

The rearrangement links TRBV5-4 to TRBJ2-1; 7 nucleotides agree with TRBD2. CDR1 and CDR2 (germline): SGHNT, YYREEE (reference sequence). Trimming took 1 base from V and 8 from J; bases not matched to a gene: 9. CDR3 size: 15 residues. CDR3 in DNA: TGTGCCAGCAGCTTGACCCCTCAGCGGGACGATGAGCAGTTCTTC. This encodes CASSLTPQRDDEQFF.